Presented here are 6 T cell receptor beta chains from one specimen sequenced in a study of T-cell memory formation after mild COVID-19. One entry per CDR3 protein, called by TCRdb with MiXCR from the 5' RACE reads. The sample carries about 200,000 distinct CDR3 sequences, more than 8% recorded once. The sequencing sample was made of PBMCs or a T cell subset sorted from them (not recorded which). Source of these receptors: a young man who had mild COVID-19 (a few samples of this study predate the infection). Cell type and time point are not known.

This chain uses TRBV9 with TRBJ2-3; 9 nucleotides align to TRBD2. Trimming at V came to 7 bases and at J to 2 bases, leaving 5 bases not matched to a gene. Germline assignment: CDR1 SGDLS and CDR2 YYNGEE. There are 14 residues in the CDR3. CDR3 in DNA: TGTGCCAGCTGTAGCGGGGGCAACACAGATACGCAGTATTTT. Translating it yields CASCSGGNTDTQYF.

The chain employs TRBV5-1 and TRBJ1-6; no reliable D call. Per the germline V gene, CDR1 is SGHRS and CDR2 is YFSETQ. Between the trimmed V and J ends, which lost 7 bases and 11 bases, there was a span of 19 bases. The CDR3 spans 14 residues. DNA of the CDR3: TGCGCCAGCGTCTGGACCCCGGGCCCCGCACCCCTCCACTTT. Its protein is CASVWTPGPAPLHF.

In this sample, this clonotype turned up a few times. The rearrangement links TRBV4-1 to TRBJ2-2; 8 bases are a match to TRBD2. There are 17 residues in the CDR3. With V trimmed by 3 bases and J by 4 bases, 10 bases remained unmatched. Germline CDR1 MGHRA, CDR2 YSYEKL. As DNA, the CDR3 is TGCGCCAGCAGCCACGGACTCGGGGGGGCGAGCACCGGGGAGCTGTTTTTT. Its protein product is CASSHGLGGASTGELFF.

The chain combines TRBV28 with TRBJ1-1, with D tentatively TRBD1 (6 bases). In germline, CDR1 is MDHEN, CDR2 SYDVKM. This CDR3 has 14 amino acids. V lost 2 bases and J lost 11, with 18 bases in between. CDR3 sequence reads: CASSLRSAGARAFF. For the CDR3, the DNA is TGTGCCAGCAGTTTAAGGTCTGCGGGGGCGCGTGCTTTCTTT.

The chain is built from TRBV5-1 and TRBJ2-5; D is unclear. From germline, CDR1 is SGHRS and CDR2 YFSETQ. V lost 0 bases and J 5 bases, leaving 8 bases between the germline ends. This CDR3 is 13 amino acids long. The CDR3 region is CASSLGTGETQYF. The CDR3 DNA follows: TGCGCCAGCAGCTTGGGAACCGGGGAGACCCAGTACTTC.

This chain links TRBV6-5 with TRBJ2-3; 12 nucleotides align to TRBD2. V shed 6 bases and J 4 bases; nucleotides not matched to a gene: 8. Germline CDR1 MNHEY, CDR2 SVGAGI. CDR3 length equals 16 residues. CDR3 residues: CASSPSGGALPDTQYF. DNA for the CDR3: TGTGCCAGCAGCCCTAGCGGGGGGGCCTTGCCAGATACGCAGTATTTT.